This T cell receptor beta chain was observed in a study of graft-versus-host responses after intestinal transplantation. Looking at the study overall: Multivisceral, liver-intestinal, or isolated intestinal transplants were performed in recipients. The recipients all started with anti-thymocyte globulin induction and then took tacrolimus and steroids for roughly 3 years. Findings and caveats of the study: HvG clone declines early post-transplant were associated with peak circulating GvH levels.

For this clone: What it binds is not known.

The assay was immunoSEQ multiplex PCR, and TCRdb's table has in-frame clones only and misses some. The repertoire holds 70,000 to 95,000 clones, with roughly 90% as singletons. Trimming took 5 bases from V and 0 from J; bases not matched to a gene: 10. CDR1 and CDR2 (germline): SGHAT, FQNNGV. The CDR3 length is 18 residues. The sequence came from a human donor who received an intestinal transplant. The chain couples TRBV11-2 to TRBJ2-4, with 10 positions matching TRBD1. Source: unstimulated CD4+ T cells sorted from spleen or lymph node cells, taken before intestinal transplant. CDR3 residues: CASSTGTGVPLAKNIQYF. Written as DNA, the CDR3 is TGTGCCAGCAGCACCGGGACAGGGGTGCCTCTAGCCAAAAACATTCAGTACTTC.